This is a list of T cell receptor beta chains from one sample in a study of blood T cell repertoires in COVID-19. Repertoires were generated with immunoSEQ multiplex PCR, while TCRdb's copy carries only in-frame clones and drops some. The data show 100,000 to 150,000 clones, about 88% seen once. The source material was peripheral blood. These receptors came from a woman of 80 years or more with acute or convalescent COVID-19. Both conserved end residues are part of each CDR3. A D gene is named only where the DNA matches it firmly. The size entry is marked missing in some rows and otherwise reads once, few, many or a size class.

CDR3aa: CASSRARSGELFF; CDR3nt: TGCGCCAGCAGCCGTGCCAGGTCGGGGGAGCTGTTTTTT; j_gene: TRBJ2-2; v_gene: TRBV10-1; abundance: .; d_gene: .
CDR3aa: CASSLVGQTYEQYF; CDR3nt: TGTGCCAGCAGCTTAGTGGGACAGACCTACGAGCAGTACTTC; j_gene: TRBJ2-7; v_gene: TRBV7-9; abundance: .; d_gene: TRBD1
CDR3aa: CASSSGYSNQPQHF; CDR3nt: TGTGCCAGCAGTTCAGGGTATAGCAATCAGCCCCAGCATTTT; j_gene: TRBJ1-5; v_gene: TRBV6-5; abundance: .; d_gene: .
CDR3aa: CSVAWRNSGNTIYF; CDR3nt: TGCAGCGTTGCGTGGCGGAACTCTGGAAACACCATATATTTT; j_gene: TRBJ1-3; v_gene: TRBV29-1; abundance: .; d_gene: .
CDR3aa: CASSLQANTEAFF; CDR3nt: TGTGCCAGTAGCTTACAGGCTAACACTGAAGCTTTCTTT; j_gene: TRBJ1-1; v_gene: TRBV19; abundance: .; d_gene: .
CDR3aa: CASSDPGQVMNTEAFF; CDR3nt: TGTGCCAGTAGCGACCCGGGACAGGTCATGAACACTGAAGCTTTCTTT; j_gene: TRBJ1-1; v_gene: TRBV19; abundance: .; d_gene: TRBD1
CDR3aa: CASSPEGRNYNEQFF; CDR3nt: TGTGCCAGCAGCCCCGAAGGGAGGAACTACAATGAGCAGTTCTTC; j_gene: TRBJ2-1; v_gene: TRBV9; abundance: .; d_gene: .
CDR3aa: CASSMGLAEYNEQFF; CDR3nt: TGTGCCAGTAGTATGGGGCTAGCGGAGTACAATGAGCAGTTCTTC; j_gene: TRBJ2-1; v_gene: TRBV19; abundance: .; d_gene: TRBD2
CDR3aa: CASSLGPAGGQETQYF; CDR3nt: TGTGCCAGCAGCTTAGGTCCAGCGGGGGGCCAAGAGACCCAGTACTTC; j_gene: TRBJ2-5; v_gene: TRBV7-6; abundance: .; d_gene: TRBD2
CDR3aa: CASSMGRGRNQPQHF; CDR3nt: TGTGCCAGTAGTATGGGCAGGGGGCGAAATCAGCCCCAGCATTTT; j_gene: TRBJ1-5; v_gene: TRBV19; abundance: .; d_gene: TRBD1
CDR3aa: CSVQPGLREAFF; CDR3nt: TGCAGCGTTCAACCGGGACTTCGAGAAGCTTTCTTT; j_gene: TRBJ1-1; v_gene: TRBV29-1; abundance: once; d_gene: .
CDR3aa: CASSLANIETQYF; CDR3nt: TGTGCCAGCAGCTTAGCCAACATAGAGACCCAGTACTTC; j_gene: TRBJ2-5; v_gene: TRBV11-2; abundance: .; d_gene: .
CDR3aa: CASSPGSGTGNTGELFF; CDR3nt: TGTGCCAGCTCACCTGGGTCCGGGACAGGGAACACCGGGGAGCTGTTTTTT; j_gene: TRBJ2-2; v_gene: TRBV18; abundance: few; d_gene: TRBD1
CDR3aa: CASSYSGGRPSYEQYF; CDR3nt: TGTGCCAGCAGTTACTCAGGCGGGAGGCCATCCTACGAGCAGTACTTC; j_gene: TRBJ2-7; v_gene: TRBV6-6; abundance: .; d_gene: TRBD2
CDR3aa: CASRTRQGTEAFF; CDR3nt: TGTGCCAGCAGAACTCGACAGGGTACTGAAGCTTTCTTT; j_gene: TRBJ1-1; v_gene: TRBV7-9; abundance: .; d_gene: TRBD1
CDR3aa: CASSVGPTGNNSPLHF; CDR3nt: TGTGCCAGCAGCGTAGGCCCGACAGGAAATAATTCACCCCTCCACTTT; j_gene: TRBJ1-6; v_gene: TRBV9; abundance: once; d_gene: .
CDR3aa: CASSLDRFSTDTQYF; CDR3nt: TGTGCCAGCAGCTTAGACAGATTTAGCACAGATACGCAGTATTTT; j_gene: TRBJ2-3; v_gene: TRBV13; abundance: .; d_gene: .
CDR3aa: CASTVSGSADTQYF; CDR3nt: TGTGCCAGCACGGTTAGCGGGAGTGCAGATACGCAGTATTTT; j_gene: TRBJ2-3; v_gene: TRBV11-2; abundance: once; d_gene: TRBD2
CDR3aa: CAWSGATDTQYF; CDR3nt: TGTGCCTGGAGTGGGGCTACAGATACGCAGTATTTT; j_gene: TRBJ2-3; v_gene: TRBV30; abundance: .; d_gene: .
CDR3aa: CASSERGDTQYF; CDR3nt: TGTGCCAGCAGTGAAAGGGGGGATACGCAGTATTTT; j_gene: TRBJ2-3; v_gene: TRBV2; abundance: .; d_gene: .
CDR3aa: CASSKGQGGSPLHF; CDR3nt: TGTGCCAGCAGCAAGGGACAGGGCGGATCACCCCTCCACTTT; j_gene: TRBJ1-6; v_gene: TRBV14; abundance: once; d_gene: TRBD1
CDR3aa: CASSLVGGGSRGYTF; CDR3nt: TGCGCCAGCAGCTTGGTAGGGGGCGGAAGTCGTGGCTACACCTTC; j_gene: TRBJ1-2; v_gene: TRBV5-1; abundance: few; d_gene: TRBD1
CDR3aa: CASSQDFGNQPQHF; CDR3nt: TGTGCCAGCAGCCAAGATTTCGGGAATCAGCCCCAGCATTTT; j_gene: TRBJ1-5; v_gene: TRBV3-1/TRBV3-2; abundance: .; d_gene: .
CDR3aa: CASSYSPGQPQHF; CDR3nt: TGTGCCAGCAGTTACTCTCCCGGGCAGCCCCAGCATTTT; j_gene: TRBJ1-5; v_gene: TRBV6-2/TRBV6-3; abundance: .; d_gene: .
CDR3aa: CASSQDMGEVSEKLFF; CDR3nt: TGCGCCAGCAGCCAAGATATGGGAGAAGTGAGTGAAAAACTGTTTTTT; j_gene: TRBJ1-4; v_gene: TRBV4-3; abundance: .; d_gene: .
CDR3aa: CASSFEPNTEAFF; CDR3nt: TGTGCCAGCAGCTTCGAGCCGAACACTGAAGCTTTCTTT; j_gene: TRBJ1-1; v_gene: TRBV5-8; abundance: .; d_gene: .
CDR3aa: CASSPWANSGSSYNEQFF; CDR3nt: TGTGCCAGCAGTCCCTGGGCCAATAGCGGGAGCTCCTACAATGAGCAGTTCTTC; j_gene: TRBJ2-1; v_gene: TRBV6-2/TRBV6-3; abundance: .; d_gene: TRBD2
CDR3aa: CASSFPGFRMNTEAFF; CDR3nt: TGTGCCAGCAGCTTCCCCGGTTTCCGCATGAACACTGAAGCTTTCTTT; j_gene: TRBJ1-1; v_gene: TRBV11-2; abundance: few; d_gene: .
CDR3aa: CASSRGQGRWGTEAFF; CDR3nt: TGTGCCAGCAGCCGCGGACAGGGGAGGTGGGGCACTGAAGCTTTCTTT; j_gene: TRBJ1-1; v_gene: TRBV27; abundance: .; d_gene: TRBD1
CDR3aa: CASSTQGVGYTF; CDR3nt: TGTGCCAGCAGCACACAGGGGGTCGGCTACACCTTC; j_gene: TRBJ1-2; v_gene: TRBV9; abundance: once; d_gene: TRBD1
CDR3aa: CASSRDRGSYEQYF; CDR3nt: TGCGCCAGCAGCCGAGACAGGGGGAGTTACGAGCAGTACTTC; j_gene: TRBJ2-7; v_gene: TRBV5-1; abundance: once; d_gene: TRBD1
CDR3aa: CASSPTQGHGYTF; CDR3nt: TGTGCCAGCAGTCCGACCCAGGGGCATGGCTACACCTTC; j_gene: TRBJ1-2; v_gene: TRBV2; abundance: .; d_gene: .
CDR3aa: CASSLGTGSPGKEKLFF; CDR3nt: TGTGCCAGCAGCTTGGGGACAGGCTCCCCTGGGAAAGAAAAACTGTTTTTT; j_gene: TRBJ1-4; v_gene: TRBV7-9; abundance: .; d_gene: TRBD1
CDR3aa: CASSLWTSEANTGELFF; CDR3nt: TGTGCCAGCAGCTTGTGGACTAGCGAGGCGAACACCGGGGAGCTGTTTTTT; j_gene: TRBJ2-2; v_gene: TRBV5-6; abundance: .; d_gene: TRBD2
CDR3aa: CASSYSDRLAYNEQFF; CDR3nt: TGTGCCAGCAGTTACTCTGACAGATTGGCTTACAATGAGCAGTTCTTC; j_gene: TRBJ2-1; v_gene: TRBV6-6; abundance: .; d_gene: .
CDR3aa: CATKRGTHTDTQYF; CDR3nt: TGTGCCACCAAGCGGGGGACCCACACAGATACGCAGTATTTT; j_gene: TRBJ2-3; v_gene: TRBV2; abundance: .; d_gene: TRBD2
CDR3aa: CASSPPEGGRRNEQFF; CDR3nt: TGTGCCAGCAGCCCCCCGGAGGGCGGGAGGAGAAATGAGCAGTTCTTC; j_gene: TRBJ2-1; v_gene: TRBV7-2; abundance: .; d_gene: TRBD2
CDR3aa: CASRAPGQGNTIYF; CDR3nt: TGTGCCAGCAGAGCACCGGGACAGGGAAACACCATATATTTT; j_gene: TRBJ1-3; v_gene: TRBV6-5; abundance: .; d_gene: TRBD1
CDR3aa: CASSEARRRTYGYTF; CDR3nt: TGTGCCAGCAGTGAAGCACGGCGGAGAACCTATGGCTACACCTTC; j_gene: TRBJ1-2; v_gene: TRBV6-1; abundance: .; d_gene: .
CDR3aa: CASSPSQNYGYTF; CDR3nt: TGTGCCAGCAGCCCCAGTCAAAACTATGGCTACACCTTC; j_gene: TRBJ1-2; v_gene: TRBV9; abundance: once; d_gene: .
CDR3aa: CASSAPGVGGYTF; CDR3nt: TGTGCCAGCAGTGCACCAGGGGTGGGTGGCTACACCTTC; j_gene: TRBJ1-2; v_gene: TRBV25-1; abundance: .; d_gene: .
CDR3aa: CASGSGQGVPYNEQFF; CDR3nt: TGTGCTAGTGGTTCCGGACAGGGGGTACCCTACAATGAGCAGTTCTTC; j_gene: TRBJ2-1; v_gene: TRBV12-5; abundance: .; d_gene: TRBD1
CDR3aa: CASSYSSGTGENQPQHF; CDR3nt: TGTGCCAGCAGTTACTCGTCAGGGACAGGGGAAAATCAGCCCCAGCATTTT; j_gene: TRBJ1-5; v_gene: TRBV6-2/TRBV6-3; abundance: .; d_gene: TRBD1
CDR3aa: CASSNTRGGYTF; CDR3nt: TGTGCCAGCAGTAACACCAGGGGTGGCTACACCTTC; j_gene: TRBJ1-2; v_gene: TRBV6-2/TRBV6-3; abundance: .; d_gene: .
CDR3aa: CASIGETEAFF; CDR3nt: TGTGCCAGCATAGGGGAAACTGAAGCTTTCTTT; j_gene: TRBJ1-1; v_gene: TRBV6-5; abundance: once; d_gene: .
CDR3aa: CASSFRQSPNTQYF; CDR3nt: TGTGCCAGCAGCTTTAGACAGTCCCCAAATACGCAGTATTTT; j_gene: TRBJ2-3; v_gene: TRBV5-6; abundance: .; d_gene: .
CDR3aa: CASRPSGQGFYGYTF; CDR3nt: TGTGCCAGCAGGCCCTCGGGACAGGGGTTCTATGGCTACACCTTC; j_gene: TRBJ1-2; v_gene: TRBV6-5; abundance: .; d_gene: TRBD1
CDR3aa: CASSFRQGWNTEAFF; CDR3nt: TGTGCCAGCAGTTTCCGACAGGGTTGGAACACTGAAGCTTTCTTT; j_gene: TRBJ1-1; v_gene: TRBV6-5; abundance: .; d_gene: TRBD1
CDR3aa: CASSRTGIYGYTF; CDR3nt: TGTGCCAGCAGCCGGACAGGGATCTATGGCTACACCTTC; j_gene: TRBJ1-2; v_gene: TRBV12-3/TRBV12-4; abundance: .; d_gene: TRBD1
CDR3aa: CASSLGDRTNSPLHF; CDR3nt: TGCGCCAGCAGCTTAGGGGACAGGACTAATTCACCCCTCCACTTT; j_gene: TRBJ1-6; v_gene: TRBV5-1; abundance: once; d_gene: TRBD1
CDR3aa: CASSLQGDQPQHF; CDR3nt: TGTGCCAGCAGTTTACAGGGGGATCAGCCCCAGCATTTT; j_gene: TRBJ1-5; v_gene: TRBV27; abundance: .; d_gene: TRBD1
CDR3aa: CASSLVTGAGNTIYF; CDR3nt: TGTGCCAGCAGCTTAGTGACAGGGGCTGGAAACACCATATATTTT; j_gene: TRBJ1-3; v_gene: TRBV7-2; abundance: .; d_gene: TRBD1
CDR3aa: CAWSELDEQYF; CDR3nt: TGTGCCTGGAGTGAATTAGACGAGCAGTACTTC; j_gene: TRBJ2-7; v_gene: TRBV30; abundance: once; d_gene: .
CDR3aa: CAISDGSTDTQYF; CDR3nt: TGTGCCATCAGTGACGGGAGCACAGATACGCAGTATTTT; j_gene: TRBJ2-3; v_gene: TRBV10-3; abundance: .; d_gene: .
CDR3aa: CASSPGVRYEQYF; CDR3nt: TGTGCCAGCAGTCCCGGGGTCCGCTACGAGCAGTACTTC; j_gene: TRBJ2-7; v_gene: TRBV12-3/TRBV12-4; abundance: .; d_gene: .
CDR3aa: CASSLATSGGDTEAFF; CDR3nt: TGTGCCAGCAGCTTAGCGACGTCAGGGGGCGACACTGAAGCTTTCTTT; j_gene: TRBJ1-1; v_gene: TRBV7-2; abundance: once; d_gene: TRBD1
CDR3aa: CASSPQGVDTQYF; CDR3nt: TGTGCCAGCAGTCCTCAGGGGGTGGATACGCAGTATTTT; j_gene: TRBJ2-3; v_gene: TRBV12-3/TRBV12-4; abundance: .; d_gene: TRBD1
CDR3aa: CASSSRLAGGPTQYF; CDR3nt: TGTGCCAGCAGCTCGCGACTAGCGGGGGGGCCGACGCAGTATTTT; j_gene: TRBJ2-3; v_gene: TRBV7-2; abundance: .; d_gene: TRBD2
CDR3aa: CASSLFGSGKYEQYF; CDR3nt: TGTGCCAGCAGCTTATTTGGATCAGGGAAATACGAGCAGTACTTC; j_gene: TRBJ2-7; v_gene: TRBV7-2; abundance: .; d_gene: .